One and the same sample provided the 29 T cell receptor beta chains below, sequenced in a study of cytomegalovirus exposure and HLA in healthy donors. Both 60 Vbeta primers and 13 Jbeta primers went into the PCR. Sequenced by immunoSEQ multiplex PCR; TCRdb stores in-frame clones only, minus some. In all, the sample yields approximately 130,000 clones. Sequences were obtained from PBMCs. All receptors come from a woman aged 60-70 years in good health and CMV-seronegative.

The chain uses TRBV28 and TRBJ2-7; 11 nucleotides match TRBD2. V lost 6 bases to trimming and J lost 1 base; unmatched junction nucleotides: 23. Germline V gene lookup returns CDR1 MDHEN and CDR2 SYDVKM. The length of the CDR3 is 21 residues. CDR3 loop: CASSHERYGGTSGPHSYEQYF. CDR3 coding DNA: TGTGCCAGCAGCCACGAACGGTATGGGGGGACTAGCGGTCCTCATTCCTACGAGCAGTACTTC. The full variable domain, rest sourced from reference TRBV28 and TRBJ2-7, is DVKVTQSSRYLVKRTGEKVFLECVQDMDHENMFWYRQDPGLGLRLIYFSYDVKMKEKGDIPEGYSVSREKKERFSLILESASTNQTSMYLCASSHERYGGTSGPHSYEQYFGPGTRLTVT.

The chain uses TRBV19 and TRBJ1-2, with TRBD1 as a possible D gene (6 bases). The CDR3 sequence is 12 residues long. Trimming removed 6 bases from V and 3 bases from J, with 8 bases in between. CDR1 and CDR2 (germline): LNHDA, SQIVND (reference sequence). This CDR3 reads CASRQGDYGYTF. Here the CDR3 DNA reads TGTGCCAGTAGACAGGGTGACTATGGCTACACCTTC.

The CDR3 region is CASSEGLGANVLTF. CDR3 DNA: TGTGCCAGCAGTGAAGGGCTTGGGGCCAACGTCCTGACTTTC. The V call is TRBV25-1, the J call TRBJ2-6; D remains unclear. CDR3 length: 14 residues. V was cut by 2 bases and J by 3 bases, with 5 bases left in between. In germline, CDR1 is MGHDK, CDR2 SYGVNS.

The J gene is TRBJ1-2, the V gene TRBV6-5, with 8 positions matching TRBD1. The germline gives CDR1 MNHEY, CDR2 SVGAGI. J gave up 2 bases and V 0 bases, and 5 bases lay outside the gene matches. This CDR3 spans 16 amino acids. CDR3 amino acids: CASSYSGQVMNYGYTF. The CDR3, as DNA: TGTGCCAGCAGTTACTCGGGACAGGTCATGAACTATGGCTACACCTTC.

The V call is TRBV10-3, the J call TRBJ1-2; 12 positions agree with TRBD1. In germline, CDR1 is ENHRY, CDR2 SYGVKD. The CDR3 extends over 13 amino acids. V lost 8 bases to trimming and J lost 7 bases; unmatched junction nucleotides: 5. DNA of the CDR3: TGTGCCATCGGGGACAGGGGGCTGGGTGGCTACACCTTC. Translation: CAIGDRGLGGYTF.

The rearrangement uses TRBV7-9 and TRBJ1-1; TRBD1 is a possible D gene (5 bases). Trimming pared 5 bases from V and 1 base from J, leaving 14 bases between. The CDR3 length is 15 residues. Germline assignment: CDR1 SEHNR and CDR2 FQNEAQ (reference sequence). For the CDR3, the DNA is TGTGCCAGCAGCGGGGCTCGATGGGCGAACACTGAAGCTTTCTTT. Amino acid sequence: CASSGARWANTEAFF.

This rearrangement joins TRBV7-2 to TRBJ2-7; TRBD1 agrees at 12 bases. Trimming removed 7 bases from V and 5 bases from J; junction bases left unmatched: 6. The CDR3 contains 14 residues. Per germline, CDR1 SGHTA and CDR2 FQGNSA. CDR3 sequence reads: CASTPGTGGNEQYF. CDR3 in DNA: TGTGCCAGCACTCCGGGGACAGGGGGCAACGAGCAGTACTTC.

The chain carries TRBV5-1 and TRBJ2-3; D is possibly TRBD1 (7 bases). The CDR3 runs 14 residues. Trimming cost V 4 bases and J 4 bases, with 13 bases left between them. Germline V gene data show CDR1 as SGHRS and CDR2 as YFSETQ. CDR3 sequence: CASSPAGGPDTQYF. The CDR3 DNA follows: TGCGCCAGCAGCCCCGCAGGGGGGCCAGATACGCAGTATTTT.

The CDR3 is CASRGGSTDTQYF. The CDR3 bases are TGTGCCAGCAGGGGGGGGTCCACAGATACGCAGTATTTT. V and J are TRBV6-6 and TRBJ2-3; TRBD2 matches 7 bases. Germline V lookup: CDR1 MNHNY, CDR2 SVGAGI (reference sequence). V shed 6 bases and J 2 bases; nucleotides not matched to a gene: 2. The CDR3 is 13 residues long.

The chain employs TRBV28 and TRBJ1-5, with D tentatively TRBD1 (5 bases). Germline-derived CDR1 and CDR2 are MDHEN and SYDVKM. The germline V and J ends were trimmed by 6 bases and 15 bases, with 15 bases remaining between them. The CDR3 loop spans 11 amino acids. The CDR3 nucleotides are TGTGCCAGCAGCTCAGACAGAGCGGGGCATTTT. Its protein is CASSSDRAGHF.

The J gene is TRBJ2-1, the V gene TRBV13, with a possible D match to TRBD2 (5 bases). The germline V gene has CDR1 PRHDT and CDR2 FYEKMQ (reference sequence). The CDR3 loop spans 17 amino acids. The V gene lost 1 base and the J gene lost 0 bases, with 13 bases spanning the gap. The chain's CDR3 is CASSLVRTLSSYNEQFF. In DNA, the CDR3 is TGTGCCAGCAGCTTAGTAAGGACTTTAAGCTCCTACAATGAGCAGTTCTTC.

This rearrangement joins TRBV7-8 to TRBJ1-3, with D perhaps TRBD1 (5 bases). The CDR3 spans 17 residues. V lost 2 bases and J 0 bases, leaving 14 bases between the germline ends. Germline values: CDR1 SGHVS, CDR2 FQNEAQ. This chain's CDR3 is CASSLMFGQYSGNTIYF. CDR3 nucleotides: TGTGCCAGCAGCTTAATGTTTGGACAATACTCTGGAAACACCATATATTTT.

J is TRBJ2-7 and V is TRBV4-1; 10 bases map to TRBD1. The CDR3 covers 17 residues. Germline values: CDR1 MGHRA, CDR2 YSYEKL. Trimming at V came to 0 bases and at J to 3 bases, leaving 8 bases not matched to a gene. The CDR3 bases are TGCGCCAGCAGCCAAGAGACAGGGGGCGTTGGGCACTACGAGCAGTACTTC. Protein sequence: CASSQETGGVGHYEQYF.

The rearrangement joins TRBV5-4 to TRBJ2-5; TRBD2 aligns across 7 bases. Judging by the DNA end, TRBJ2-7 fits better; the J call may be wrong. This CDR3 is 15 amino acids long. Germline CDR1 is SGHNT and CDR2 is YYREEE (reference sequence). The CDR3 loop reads CASSSGTTVSYEQYF. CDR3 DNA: TGTGCCAGCAGCTCCGGGACTACGGTCTCCTACGAGCAGTACTTC.

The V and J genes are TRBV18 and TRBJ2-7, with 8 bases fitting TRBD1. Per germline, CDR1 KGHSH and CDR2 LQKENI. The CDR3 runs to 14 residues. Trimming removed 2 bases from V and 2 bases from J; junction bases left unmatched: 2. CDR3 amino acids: CASSPRQGTYEQYF. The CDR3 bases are TGTGCCAGCTCACCAAGACAGGGGACCTACGAGCAGTACTTC.

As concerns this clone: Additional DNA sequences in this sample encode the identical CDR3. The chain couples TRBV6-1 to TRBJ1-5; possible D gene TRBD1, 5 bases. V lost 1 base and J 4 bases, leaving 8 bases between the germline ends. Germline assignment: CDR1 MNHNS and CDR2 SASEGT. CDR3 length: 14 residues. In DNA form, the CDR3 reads TGTGCCAGCAGTGAAGGGGGGGGGAATCAGCCCCAGCATTTT. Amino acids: CASSEGGGNQPQHF.

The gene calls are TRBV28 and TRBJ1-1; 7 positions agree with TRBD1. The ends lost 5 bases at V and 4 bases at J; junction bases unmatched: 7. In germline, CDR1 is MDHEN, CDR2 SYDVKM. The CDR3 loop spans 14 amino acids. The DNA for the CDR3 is TGTGCCAGCAGTGTGACAGGGAAATTCACTGAAGCTTTCTTT. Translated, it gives CASSVTGKFTEAFF.

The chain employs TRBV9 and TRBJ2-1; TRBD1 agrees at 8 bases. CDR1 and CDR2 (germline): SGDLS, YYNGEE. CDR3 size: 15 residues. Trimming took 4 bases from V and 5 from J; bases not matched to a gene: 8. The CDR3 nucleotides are TGTGCCAGCAGCTTGGACAGGGCCGGGAACAATGAGCAGTTCTTC. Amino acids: CASSLDRAGNNEQFF.

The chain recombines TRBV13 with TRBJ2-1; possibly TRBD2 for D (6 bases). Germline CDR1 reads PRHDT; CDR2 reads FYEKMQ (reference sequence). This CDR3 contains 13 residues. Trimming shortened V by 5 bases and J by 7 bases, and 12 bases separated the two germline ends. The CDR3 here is CASSRGTQNEQFF. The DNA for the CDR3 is TGTGCCAGCAGCCGAGGGACTCAAAATGAGCAGTTCTTC.

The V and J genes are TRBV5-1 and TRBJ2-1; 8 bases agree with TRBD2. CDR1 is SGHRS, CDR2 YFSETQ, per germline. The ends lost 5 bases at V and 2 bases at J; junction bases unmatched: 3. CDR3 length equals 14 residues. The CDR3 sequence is CASSREGTYNEQFF. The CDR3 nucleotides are TGCGCCAGCAGTCGGGAGGGAACCTACAATGAGCAGTTCTTC. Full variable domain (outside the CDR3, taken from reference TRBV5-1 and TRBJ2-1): KAGVTQTPRYLIKTRGQQVTLSCSPISGHRSVSWYQQTPGQGLQFLFEYFSETQRNKGNFPGRFSGRQFSNSRSEMNVSTLELGDSALYLCASSREGTYNEQFFGPGTRLTVL.

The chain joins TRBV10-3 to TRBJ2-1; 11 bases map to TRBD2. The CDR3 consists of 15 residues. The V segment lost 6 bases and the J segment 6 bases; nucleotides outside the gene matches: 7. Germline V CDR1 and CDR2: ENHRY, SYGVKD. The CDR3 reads CAIRNVAGGPNEQFF. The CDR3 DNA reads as TGTGCCATCAGGAACGTAGCGGGAGGGCCCAATGAGCAGTTCTTC.

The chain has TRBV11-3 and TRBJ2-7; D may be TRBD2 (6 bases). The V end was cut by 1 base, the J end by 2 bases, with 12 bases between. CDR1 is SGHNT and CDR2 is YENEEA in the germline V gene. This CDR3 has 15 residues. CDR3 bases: TGTGCCAGCAGCTTAGGGGTGGGGGGTACCTACGAGCAGTACTTC. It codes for CASSLGVGGTYEQYF. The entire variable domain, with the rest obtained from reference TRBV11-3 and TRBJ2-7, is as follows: EAGVVQSPRYKIIEKKQPVAFWCNPISGHNTLYWYLQNLGQGPELLIRYENEEAVDDSQLPKDRFSAERLKGVDSTLKIQPAELGDSAVYLCASSLGVGGTYEQYFGPGTRLTVT.

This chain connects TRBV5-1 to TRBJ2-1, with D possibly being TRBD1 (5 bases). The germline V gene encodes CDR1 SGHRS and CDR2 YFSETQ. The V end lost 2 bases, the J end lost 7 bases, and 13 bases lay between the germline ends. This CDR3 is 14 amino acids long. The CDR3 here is CASSLYQGLNEQFF. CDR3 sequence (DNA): TGCGCCAGCAGCTTATACCAGGGCCTGAATGAGCAGTTCTTC.

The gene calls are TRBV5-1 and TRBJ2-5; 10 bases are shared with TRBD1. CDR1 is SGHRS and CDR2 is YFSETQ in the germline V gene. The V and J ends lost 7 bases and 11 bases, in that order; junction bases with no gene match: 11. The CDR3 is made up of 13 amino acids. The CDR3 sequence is CASYRQGAGEQYF. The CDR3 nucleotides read TGCGCCAGCTATCGACAGGGGGCGGGTGAGCAGTACTTC.

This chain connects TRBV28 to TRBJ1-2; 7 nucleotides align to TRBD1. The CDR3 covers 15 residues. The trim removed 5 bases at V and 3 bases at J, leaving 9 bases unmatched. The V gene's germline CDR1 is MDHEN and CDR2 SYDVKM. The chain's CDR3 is CASSGTTGADYGYTF. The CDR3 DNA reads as TGTGCCAGCAGTGGAACAACAGGGGCGGACTATGGCTACACCTTC.

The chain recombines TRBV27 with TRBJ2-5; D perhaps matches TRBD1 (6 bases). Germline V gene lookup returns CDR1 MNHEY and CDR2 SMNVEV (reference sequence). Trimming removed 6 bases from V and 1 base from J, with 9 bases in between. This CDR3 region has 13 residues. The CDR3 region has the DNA TGTGCCAGCAGCAACAGGGCCCAAGAGACCCAGTACTTC. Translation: CASSNRAQETQYF.

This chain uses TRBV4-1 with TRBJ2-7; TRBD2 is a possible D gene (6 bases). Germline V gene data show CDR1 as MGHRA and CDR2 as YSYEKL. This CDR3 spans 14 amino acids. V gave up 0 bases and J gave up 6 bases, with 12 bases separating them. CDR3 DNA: TGCGCCAGCAGCCAAGAATGGAGGGCTGGCGAGCAGTACTTC. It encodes CASSQEWRAGEQYF.

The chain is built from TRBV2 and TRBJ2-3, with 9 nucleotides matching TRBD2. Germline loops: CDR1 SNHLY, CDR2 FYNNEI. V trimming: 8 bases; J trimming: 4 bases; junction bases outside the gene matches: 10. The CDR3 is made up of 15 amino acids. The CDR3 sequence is CASLNGLAQADTQYF. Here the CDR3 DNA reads TGTGCCAGCCTAAACGGACTAGCGCAGGCAGATACGCAGTATTTT.

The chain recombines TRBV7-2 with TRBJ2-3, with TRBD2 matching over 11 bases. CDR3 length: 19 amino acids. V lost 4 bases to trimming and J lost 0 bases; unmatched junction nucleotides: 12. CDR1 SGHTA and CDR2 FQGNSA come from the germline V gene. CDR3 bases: TGTGCCAGCAGCTATGATTCTAGCGGGGGGCACGCTAGCACAGATACGCAGTATTTT. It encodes CASSYDSSGGHASTDTQYF.